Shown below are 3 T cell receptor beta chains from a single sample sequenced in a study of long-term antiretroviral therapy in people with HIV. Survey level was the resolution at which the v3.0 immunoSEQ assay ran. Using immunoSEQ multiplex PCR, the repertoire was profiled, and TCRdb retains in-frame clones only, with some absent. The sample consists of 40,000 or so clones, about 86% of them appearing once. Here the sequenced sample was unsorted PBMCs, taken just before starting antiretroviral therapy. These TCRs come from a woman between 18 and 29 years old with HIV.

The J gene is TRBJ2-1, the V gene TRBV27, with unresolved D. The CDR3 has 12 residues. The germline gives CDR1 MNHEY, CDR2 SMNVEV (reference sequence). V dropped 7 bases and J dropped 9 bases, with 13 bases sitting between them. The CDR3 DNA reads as TGTGCCAGCACCAGACCCGGTTTTGAGCAGTTCTTC. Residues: CASTRPGFEQFF.

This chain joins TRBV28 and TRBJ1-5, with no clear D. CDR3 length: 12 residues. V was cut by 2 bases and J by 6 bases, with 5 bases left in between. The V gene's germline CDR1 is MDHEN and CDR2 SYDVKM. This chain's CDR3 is CASSLNIQPQHF. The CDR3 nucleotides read TGTGCCAGCAGTTTAAATATTCAGCCCCAGCATTTT.

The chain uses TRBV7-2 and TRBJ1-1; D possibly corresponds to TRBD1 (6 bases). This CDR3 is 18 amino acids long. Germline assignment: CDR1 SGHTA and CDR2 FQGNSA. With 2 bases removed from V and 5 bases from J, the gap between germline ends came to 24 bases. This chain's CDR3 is CASSLRAGWGAGTTEAFF. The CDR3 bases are TGTGCCAGCAGCTTACGGGCGGGATGGGGGGCAGGGACTACTGAAGCTTTCTTT.